This TCR beta chain was obtained from a study of blood T cell repertoires in COVID-19 (dated by TCRdb to 2019 to 2021). For the study in its entirety: Samples covering the acute and convalescent phases of COVID-19 were provided by collaborators in the United States, Italy and Spain. HLA class I and class II types, where available, came from metadata supplied by the sample provider rather than from assay-based typing. Subjects who had been exposed to COVID-19, were actively infected with it, or had recovered from it provided the deeply sampled blood TCRbeta repertoires that made up the dataset. The prospective study material was composed of cDNA or gDNA derived from T cells, B-cell-depleted T cells, or PBMCs. The samples were drawn from the first 160 participants of the ongoing ImmuneRACE study and from over a thousand subjects provided by 6 global collaborators. The repertoires were made available in a free public database intended to serve as a resource for research on the immune response to SARS-CoV-2. Sample metadata almost always included a de-identified subject ID, COVID-19 status, age in years and sex.

From the germline V gene, CDR1 is SGHTA and CDR2 is FQGTGA. V and J are truncated by 6 bases and 8 bases respectively, leaving an intervening sequence of 11 bases. The CDR3 goes from the cysteine to the phenylalanine over 12 residues. Here the CDR3 DNA is all that survives: 36 bases in frame from base 1. A remark on this clone: No cognate antigen has been identified for it. No per-base quality is available; no much larger clone lies one base away.

The collaborating institutions used their own protocols to collect whole blood in K2EDTA tubes. For TCRbeta analysis, collaborator samples were shipped as frozen whole blood, as isolated PBMCs, or as DNA extracted from either sample type. Here is what the overall study found, with its caveats: The quantity of clinical and demographic metadata differed by source and by participant and was supplied without curation.

TCRbeta CDR3 regions were amplified from genomic DNA using the immunoSEQ Assay, a bias-controlled multiplex PCR. Per the authors' processing: Within the assay, amplification of reference gene primers was used to estimate how many nucleated cells each sample contained. Sequence reads were collapsed and filtered to measure the absolute abundance of every unique TCRbeta CDR3 rearrangement. Productive Simpson clonality was computed per sample as the square root of Simpson's diversity index over productive rearrangements. TCRdb holds this immuneACCESS table with in-frame rearrangements only. Some clones are missing; in checked studies, unresolved V genes explain under half, and the rest has no known cause. For V, J and clone size, that table is used; D and trimming come from the DNA. For this sample the table gives about 140,000 clones, of which roughly four fifths were detected only once. The ten biggest clones cover 10% to 15% of the sample.

The receptor's source is an elderly man with acute or convalescent COVID-19. The chain is encoded by TRBV7-3 joined to TRBJ2-1; a weak D assignment points to TRBD1 (6 bases agree). The specimen sequenced was peripheral blood. The CDR3 reads CASRDAGDEQFF. The DNA is as follows: TGTGCCAGCAGAGATGCAGGGGATGAGCAGTTCTTC.